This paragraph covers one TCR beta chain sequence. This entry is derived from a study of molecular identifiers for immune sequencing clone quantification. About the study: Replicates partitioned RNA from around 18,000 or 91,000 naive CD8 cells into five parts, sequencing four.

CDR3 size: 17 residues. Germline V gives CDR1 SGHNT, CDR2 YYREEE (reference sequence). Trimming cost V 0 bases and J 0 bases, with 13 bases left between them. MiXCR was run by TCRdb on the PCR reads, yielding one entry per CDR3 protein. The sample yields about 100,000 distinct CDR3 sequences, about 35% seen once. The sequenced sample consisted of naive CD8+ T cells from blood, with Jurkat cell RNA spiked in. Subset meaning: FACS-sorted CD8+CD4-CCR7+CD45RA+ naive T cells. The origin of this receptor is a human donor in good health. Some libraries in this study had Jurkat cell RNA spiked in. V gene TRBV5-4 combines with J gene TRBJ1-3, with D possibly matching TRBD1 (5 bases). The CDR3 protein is CASSLAPGSHSGNTIYF. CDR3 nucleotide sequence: TGTGCCAGCAGCTTGGCTCCAGGGTCGCACTCTGGAAACACCATATATTTT.